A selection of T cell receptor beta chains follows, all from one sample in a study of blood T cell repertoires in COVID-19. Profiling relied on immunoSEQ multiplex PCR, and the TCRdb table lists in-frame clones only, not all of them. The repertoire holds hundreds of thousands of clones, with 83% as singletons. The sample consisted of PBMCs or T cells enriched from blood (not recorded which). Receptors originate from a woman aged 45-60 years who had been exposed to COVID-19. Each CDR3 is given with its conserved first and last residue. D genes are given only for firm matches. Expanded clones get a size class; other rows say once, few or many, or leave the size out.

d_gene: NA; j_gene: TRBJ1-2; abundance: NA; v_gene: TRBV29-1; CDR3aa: CSVAGDGGYTF; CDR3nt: TGCAGCGTAGCAGGGGACGGTGGCTACACCTTC
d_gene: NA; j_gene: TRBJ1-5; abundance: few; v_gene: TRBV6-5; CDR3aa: CASSWAGDQPQHF; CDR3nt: TGTGCCAGCAGTTGGGCAGGTGATCAGCCCCAGCATTTT
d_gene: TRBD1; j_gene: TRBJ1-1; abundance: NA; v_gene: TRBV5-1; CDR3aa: CAGRQGLNTEAFF; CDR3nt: TGCGCCGGAAGACAGGGCCTGAACACTGAAGCTTTCTTT
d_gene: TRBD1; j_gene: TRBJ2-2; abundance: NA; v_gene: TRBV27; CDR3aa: CASRGTGATAGELFF; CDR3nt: TGTGCCAGCAGGGGGACAGGGGCTACTGCCGGGGAGCTGTTTTTT
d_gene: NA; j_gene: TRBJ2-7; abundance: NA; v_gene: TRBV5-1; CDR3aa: CASSLNSPQNQANF; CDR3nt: TGCGCCAGCAGCTTGAATTCACCCCAGAATCAGGCAAACTTC
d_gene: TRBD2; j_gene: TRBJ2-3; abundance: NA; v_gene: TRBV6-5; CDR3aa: CASSYGLAGPDTQYF; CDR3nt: TGTGCCAGCAGTTACGGACTAGCGGGGCCAGATACGCAGTATTTT
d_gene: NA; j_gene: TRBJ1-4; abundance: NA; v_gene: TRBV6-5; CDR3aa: CASSYERGEKLFF; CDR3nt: TGTGCCAGCAGTTATGAAAGGGGTGAAAAACTGTTTTTT
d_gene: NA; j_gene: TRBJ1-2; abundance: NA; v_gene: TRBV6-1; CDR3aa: CASSEGRQGNYGYTF; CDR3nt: TGTGCCAGCAGTGAAGGGCGGCAGGGTAACTATGGCTACACCTTC
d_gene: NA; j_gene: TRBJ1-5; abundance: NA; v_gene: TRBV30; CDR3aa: CAWTKEGQPQHF; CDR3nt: TGTGCCTGGACCAAGGAGGGACAGCCCCAGCATTTT
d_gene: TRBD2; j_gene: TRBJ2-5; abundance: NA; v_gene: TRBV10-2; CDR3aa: CASSRERGVEKTQYF; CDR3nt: TGCGCCAGCTCAAGGGAGCGGGGGGTGGAGAAGACCCAGTACTTC
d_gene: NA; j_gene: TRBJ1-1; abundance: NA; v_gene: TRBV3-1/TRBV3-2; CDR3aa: CASSHTTGRAEAFF; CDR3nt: TGTGCCAGCAGCCACACGACAGGACGGGCTGAAGCTTTCTTT
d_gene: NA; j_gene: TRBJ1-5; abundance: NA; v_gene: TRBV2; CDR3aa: CAGSESRVGREPQHF; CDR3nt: TGTGCCGGCAGTGAGAGCAGGGTGGGAAGAGAACCCCAGCATTTT
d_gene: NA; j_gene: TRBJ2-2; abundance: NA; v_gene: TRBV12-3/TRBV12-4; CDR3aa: CASSLRGTGELFF; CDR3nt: TGTGCCAGCAGTTTACGGGGCACCGGGGAGCTGTTTTTT
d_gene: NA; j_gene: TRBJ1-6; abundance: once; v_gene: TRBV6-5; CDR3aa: CASKSGGDNSPLHF; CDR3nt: TGTGCCAGTAAGTCGGGGGGAGATAATTCACCCCTCCACTTT
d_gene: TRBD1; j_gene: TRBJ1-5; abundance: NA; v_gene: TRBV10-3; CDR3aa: CAISRTGRVNQPQHF; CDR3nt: TGTGCCATCAGTAGGACAGGGAGGGTCAATCAGCCCCAGCATTTT
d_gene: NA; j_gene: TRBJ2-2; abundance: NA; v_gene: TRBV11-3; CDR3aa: CASRLGGDTGELFF; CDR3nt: TGTGCCAGCAGGCTGGGAGGCGACACCGGGGAGCTGTTTTTT
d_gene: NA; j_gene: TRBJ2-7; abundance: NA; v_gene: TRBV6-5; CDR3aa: CASSYSRVGEQYF; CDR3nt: TGTGCCAGCAGTTACAGCAGGGTGGGCGAGCAGTACTTC
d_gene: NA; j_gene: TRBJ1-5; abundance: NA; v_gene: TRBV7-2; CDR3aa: CASSLRQGAGPQHF; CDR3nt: TGTGCCAGCAGCTTACGTCAGGGCGCCGGGCCCCAGCATTTT
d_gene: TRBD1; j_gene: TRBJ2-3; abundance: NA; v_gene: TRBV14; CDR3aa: CASSQGPPGQGPDTQYF; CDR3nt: TGTGCCAGCAGCCAAGGCCCCCCTGGACAGGGCCCAGATACGCAGTATTTT
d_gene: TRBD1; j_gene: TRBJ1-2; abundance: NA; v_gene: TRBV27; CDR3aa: CASSSNRGLGGYTF; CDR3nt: TGTGCCAGCAGTTCAAACAGGGGGCTTGGTGGCTACACCTTC
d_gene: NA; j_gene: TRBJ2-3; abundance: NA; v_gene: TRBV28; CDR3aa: CASSPIPGLLFTDTQYF; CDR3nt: TGTGCCAGCAGTCCCATTCCGGGACTCTTGTTCACAGATACGCAGTATTTT
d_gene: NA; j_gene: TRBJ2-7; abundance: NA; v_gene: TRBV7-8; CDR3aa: CASRRTETSYEQYF; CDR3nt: TGTGCCAGCCGACGGACAGAGACATCCTACGAGCAGTACTTC
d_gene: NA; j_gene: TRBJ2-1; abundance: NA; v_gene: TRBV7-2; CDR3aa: CASSHPGQGLGEQFF; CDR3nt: TGTGCCAGCAGCCACCCGGGACAGGGACTAGGGGAGCAGTTCTTC
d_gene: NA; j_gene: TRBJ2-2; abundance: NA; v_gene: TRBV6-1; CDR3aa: CASSEARTGELFF; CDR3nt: TGTGCCAGCAGTGAAGCGCGAACCGGGGAGCTGTTTTTT
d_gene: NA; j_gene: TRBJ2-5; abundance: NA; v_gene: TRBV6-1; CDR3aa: CASSEDSYRGETQYF; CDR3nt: TGTGCCAGCAGTGAAGACTCTTATCGCGGTGAGACCCAGTACTTC
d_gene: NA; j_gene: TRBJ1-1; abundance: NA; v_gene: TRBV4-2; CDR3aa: CASSQDPQGNTEAFF; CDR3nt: TGTGCCAGCAGCCAAGACCCACAGGGGAACACTGAAGCTTTCTTT
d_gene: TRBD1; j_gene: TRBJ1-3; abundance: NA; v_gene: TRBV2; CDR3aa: CASSVGQRNTIYF; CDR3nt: TGTGCCAGCAGTGTGGGACAGAGAAACACCATATATTTT
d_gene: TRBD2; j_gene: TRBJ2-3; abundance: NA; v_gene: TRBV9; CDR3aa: CASSVEASGGAGAQYF; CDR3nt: TGTGCCAGCAGCGTAGAGGCTAGCGGGGGGGCCGGGGCGCAGTATTTT
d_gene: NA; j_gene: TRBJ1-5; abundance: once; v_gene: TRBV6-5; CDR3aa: CASITGKSNQPQHF; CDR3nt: TGTGCCAGCATCACAGGGAAGAGCAATCAGCCCCAGCATTTT
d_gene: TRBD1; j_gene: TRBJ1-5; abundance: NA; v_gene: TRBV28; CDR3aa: CAIRGAGGSQPQHF; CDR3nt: TGTGCCATCCGGGGCGCAGGGGGCAGTCAGCCCCAGCATTTT
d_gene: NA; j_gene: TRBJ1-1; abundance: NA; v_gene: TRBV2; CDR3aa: CASSEVGGGMNTEAFF; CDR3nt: TGTGCCAGCAGTGAAGTTGGAGGAGGGATGAACACTGAAGCTTTCTTT